The 30 T cell receptor beta chains below come from one sample, sequenced in a study of OX40 agonist ivuxolimab in advanced cancers. The library came from the immunoSEQ multiplex PCR assay. The clones in this table, taken by TCRdb from immuneACCESS, are in-frame only. Not every clone is retained; where verified, under half of the shortfall comes from an unresolved V gene, and the cause of the rest is unknown. The sample includes approximately 26,000 clones, with around 85% observed a single time. The leading ten clones occupy approximately 35% of the sample. The material was CD4+ or CD8+ T cells sorted from blood, obtained in a trial of the OX40 agonist ivuxolimab. These receptors all come from an adult with an advanced solid tumor such as melanoma, head and neck, liver or kidney cancer.

The chain carries TRBV5-8 and TRBJ1-2, with 8 bases aligning to TRBD1. The CDR3 contains 14 residues. V shed 5 bases and J 2 bases; nucleotides not matched to a gene: 5. Germline CDR1 reads SGHTS; CDR2 reads YDEGEE. The CDR3 reads CASRGTGYNYGYTF. CDR3 nucleotides: TGTGCCAGCAGGGGGACAGGTTACAACTATGGCTACACCTTC.

V and J are TRBV21-1 and TRBJ2-1; whether TRBD1, the table's D call, matches the DNA was not checked. TRBV21-1 is given as a pseudogene. The CDR3 extends over 15 amino acids. The CDR3 sequence is CASLKRGKRDNEQFF. CDR3 in DNA: TGTGCCAGCCTCAAAAGGGGGAAAAGGGACAATGAGCAGTTCTTC.

As DNA, the CDR3 is TGTGCCAGCTCGGGACGCTCCTACGAGCAGTACTTC. Its translation is CASSGRSYEQYF. The chain recombines TRBV7-6 with TRBJ2-7; D is possibly TRBD1 or TRBD2 (5 bases each). V was pared by 8 bases and J by 0 bases, with 8 bases between. The CDR3 covers 12 residues. Germline V gene data show CDR1 as SGHVS and CDR2 as FNYEAQ.

This rearrangement joins TRBV7-2 to TRBJ1-2; D is perhaps TRBD1 (5 bases). The CDR3 has 19 amino acids. The germline gives CDR1 SGHTA, CDR2 FQGNSA. The V end lost 1 base, the J end lost 4 bases, and 25 bases lay between the germline ends. CDR3 sequence: CASSLGPYKTDHGRYGYTF. The CDR3 region has the DNA TGTGCCAGCAGCTTAGGACCTTACAAGACAGACCACGGTCGCTATGGCTACACCTTC.

The chain links TRBV5-6 to TRBJ2-3; 11 positions agree with TRBD2. Germline CDR1 and CDR2: SGHDT and YYEEEE. With V trimmed by 0 bases and J by 6 bases, 3 bases remained unmatched. CDR3 length: 15 residues. CDR3 bases: TGTGCCAGCAGCTTGGATAGCGGGGGGGTTGATACGCAGTATTTT. It is translated as CASSLDSGGVDTQYF.

The J gene is TRBJ2-2, the V gene TRBV23-1; D possibly corresponds to TRBD1 (5 bases). TRBV23-1 is identified as an open reading frame with a role that is uncertain. The CDR3 is 15 amino acids. V lost 9 bases, J lost 7 bases, and 21 bases lay in between. DNA for the CDR3: TGCGCCAGTCCTTACCGGACAAGGAGACACGGGGAGCTGTTTTTT. Translated, it gives CASPYRTRRHGELFF.

The rearrangement uses TRBV19 and TRBJ2-7; 12 nucleotides agree with TRBD1. V shed 5 bases and J 3 bases; nucleotides not matched to a gene: 5. CDR3 length: 15 residues. Germline loops: CDR1 LNHDA, CDR2 SQIVND (reference sequence). CDR3 sequence reads: CASSVGTGGLYEQYF. The CDR3 DNA follows: TGTGCCAGTAGTGTTGGGACAGGGGGCCTCTACGAGCAGTACTTC.

V usage is TRBV19 and J usage is TRBJ2-1; no clear D gene. The germline V gene has CDR1 LNHDA and CDR2 SQIVND (reference sequence). The CDR3 contains 14 residues. Trimming left V 0 bases short and J 9 bases short, with 12 bases between. In DNA, the CDR3 is TGTGCCAGTAGTATAGACGAAAGGGTTGGTGAGCAGTTCTTC. Translating gives CASSIDERVGEQFF.

The rearrangement uses TRBV27 and TRBJ1-1; TRBD1 might be the D (5 bases). CDR1 and CDR2 from the germline V gene are MNHEY and SMNVEV (reference sequence). The CDR3 is 13 residues long. V was cut by 4 bases and J by 5 bases, with 11 bases left in between. The CDR3: CASSSGLRTEAFF. CDR3 nucleotide sequence: TGTGCCAGCAGTTCAGGGCTTCGGACTGAAGCTTTCTTT.

The chain carries TRBV27 and TRBJ2-7; TRBD1 might be the D (5 bases). CDR1 is MNHEY, CDR2 SMNVEV, per germline (reference sequence). V was trimmed by 2 bases and J by 3 bases, leaving 8 bases between them. This CDR3 comprises 13 residues. The CDR3: CASSLGQYYEQYF. CDR3 coding DNA: TGTGCCAGCAGTTTAGGACAATACTACGAGCAGTACTTC.

This clone was counted once. The chain joins TRBV28 to TRBJ1-2; TRBD1 agrees at 7 bases. The germline V gene encodes CDR1 MDHEN and CDR2 SYDVKM. This CDR3 region has 13 residues. Losses at the gene ends were 6 bases for V and 4 bases for J; bases not matched to a gene: 5. CDR3 in amino acids: CASSPGGTYGYTF. CDR3 DNA: TGTGCCAGCAGCCCAGGGGGTACCTATGGCTACACCTTC.

Here the CDR3 reads CASSKSGHLSSYEQYF. The CDR3 coding sequence is TGTGCCAGCAGTAAATCGGGACACCTTAGCTCCTACGAGCAGTACTTC. The rearrangement links TRBV13 to TRBJ2-7; D might be TRBD1 (6 bases). With 6 bases removed from V and 0 bases from J, the gap between germline ends came to 18 bases. Per the germline V gene, CDR1 is PRHDT and CDR2 is FYEKMQ (reference sequence). The CDR3 length is 16 residues.

The rearrangement joins TRBV25-1 to TRBJ2-3, with 7 bases matching TRBD2. In germline, CDR1 is MGHDK, CDR2 SYGVNS. Losses at the gene ends were 3 bases for V and 2 bases for J; bases not matched to a gene: 2. The CDR3 runs 14 residues. The CDR3 DNA reads TGTGCCAGCAGTGAGGCGGGAGCCACAGATACGCAGTATTTT. Translated: CASSEAGATDTQYF.

This chain uses TRBV28 with TRBJ2-5, with no clear D. CDR1 is MDHEN, CDR2 SYDVKM, per germline. The CDR3 totals 12 residues. Between the trimmed V and J ends, which lost 2 bases and 4 bases, there was a span of 5 bases. CDR3 sequence: CASSLNTETQYF. The DNA of the CDR3 is TGTGCCAGCAGTTTAAACACAGAGACCCAGTACTTC.

The rearrangement uses TRBV11-1 and TRBJ2-3; no clear D gene. CDR3 length equals 13 residues. From germline, CDR1 is SGHAT and CDR2 FQDESV (reference sequence). Trimming shortened V by 2 bases and J by 4 bases, and 7 bases separated the two germline ends. The CDR3 nucleotides read TGTGCCAGCAGCTTATTCTCCGCAGATACGCAGTATTTT. Protein: CASSLFSADTQYF.

The V and J genes are TRBV27 and TRBJ2-7, with 9 bases matching TRBD2. Per the germline V gene, CDR1 is MNHEY and CDR2 is SMNVEV (reference sequence). V trimming: 5 bases; J trimming: 6 bases; junction bases outside the gene matches: 8. There are 14 residues in the CDR3. The CDR3 spells CASSLGTSIFEQYF. The DNA for the CDR3 is TGTGCCAGCAGTCTCGGGACTAGCATCTTCGAGCAGTACTTC.

The genes are TRBV4-2 and TRBJ2-5; D might be TRBD1 (5 bases). Trimming cost V 4 bases and J 4 bases, with 16 bases left between them. Germline CDR1 is LGHNA and CDR2 is YNFKEQ. The CDR3 runs 15 residues. The CDR3: CASSPRSRGIETQYF. The CDR3 coding sequence is TGTGCCAGCAGCCCCCGGAGTAGGGGTATAGAGACCCAGTACTTC.

The V call is TRBV4-1, the J call TRBJ1-5; D is unresolved. The CDR3 length is 14 residues. Germline assignment: CDR1 MGHRA and CDR2 YSYEKL. The germline V and J ends were trimmed by 0 bases and 0 bases, with 3 bases remaining between them. The chain's CDR3 is CASSQEDSNQPQHF. In nucleotides, the CDR3 is TGCGCCAGCAGCCAAGAGGATAGCAATCAGCCCCAGCATTTT.

The chain links TRBV25-1 to TRBJ2-7, with 10 bases lining up with TRBD2. CDR1 and CDR2 from the germline V gene are MGHDK and SYGVNS. This CDR3 is built from 16 residues. V shed 3 bases and J 2 bases; nucleotides not matched to a gene: 7. CDR3 protein: CASSDSSSGGTYEQYF. CDR3 nucleotides: TGTGCCAGCAGTGATAGCTCTAGCGGGGGAACCTACGAGCAGTACTTC.

The chain employs TRBV11-2 and TRBJ2-5; D unresolved. CDR3 length: 17 amino acids. Germline V gene data show CDR1 as SGHAT and CDR2 as FQNNGV. Trimming removed 4 bases at V and 3 bases at J, with 21 bases between. CDR3 bases: TGTGCCAGCAGCTATGGCACGGGCCTAGGGTTTGAAGAGACCCAGTACTTC. Translation: CASSYGTGLGFEETQYF. The entire variable domain, with the rest obtained from reference TRBV11-2 and TRBJ2-5, is as follows: EAGVAQSPRYKIIEKRQSVAFWCNPISGHATLYWYQQILGQGPKLLIQFQNNGVVDDSQLPKDRFSAERLKGVDSTLKIQPAKLEDSAVYLCASSYGTGLGFEETQYFGPGTRLLVL.

This chain joins TRBV6-1 and TRBJ2-5; D gene uncertain. Between the trimmed V and J ends, which lost 0 bases and 4 bases, there was a span of 9 bases. The germline CDR1 and CDR2 sequences are MNHNS and SASEGT. This CDR3 is built from 14 residues. Written as DNA, the CDR3 is TGTGCCAGCAGTGAAGCCATCCACGGAGAGACCCAGTACTTC. It is translated as CASSEAIHGETQYF.

The chain recombines TRBV14 with TRBJ2-7; D remains unclear. The CDR3 is made up of 15 amino acids. Germline lookup yields CDR1 SGHDN and CDR2 FVKESK. V dropped 3 bases and J dropped 5 bases, with 17 bases sitting between them. CDR3 sequence: CASSHYRGPVNEQYF. The CDR3, as DNA: TGTGCCAGCAGCCATTATCGCGGACCGGTGAACGAGCAGTACTTC.

CDR3 sequence: CSVPGTNSYNEQFF. CDR3 DNA: TGCAGCGTCCCTGGGACCAACTCCTACAATGAGCAGTTCTTC. The chain combines TRBV29-1 with TRBJ2-1; either TRBD1 or TRBD2 may supply D (5 bases each). The CDR3 is 14 residues long. Trimming cost V 6 bases and J 0 bases, with 12 bases left between them. Per germline, CDR1 SQVTM and CDR2 ANQGSEA.

V usage is TRBV7-9 and J usage is TRBJ2-3; 13 bases map to TRBD2. This CDR3 contains 16 residues. J lost 4 bases, V lost 7 bases, and 8 bases had no gene match. In germline, CDR1 is SEHNR, CDR2 FQNEAQ (reference sequence). The CDR3, as DNA: TGTGCCAGCACCCGCGATGGACTAGCGGGAGCAGATACGCAGTATTTT. Its protein product is CASTRDGLAGADTQYF.

For the CDR3, the DNA is TGTGCCAGCAGCCCGGGGGGGGGTTCGGAGACCCAGTACTTC. This translates into CASSPGGGSETQYF. This chain joins TRBV9 and TRBJ2-5, with TRBD2 matching over 8 bases. The CDR3 is 14 residues long. After removal of 4 bases from V and 5 bases from J, the junction contained 7 bases not matched to a gene. Germline values: CDR1 SGDLS, CDR2 YYNGEE.

This rearrangement joins TRBV11-2 to TRBJ2-7; D ambiguous. The length of the CDR3 is 13 residues. Germline loops: CDR1 SGHAT, CDR2 FQNNGV. Trimming cost V 4 bases and J 7 bases, with 14 bases left between them. CDR3 sequence: CASSSPWTVEQYF. CDR3 nucleotides: TGTGCCAGCAGCTCTCCCTGGACGGTAGAGCAGTACTTC.

V usage is TRBV27 and J usage is TRBJ2-1; D might be TRBD2 (6 bases). The CDR3 length is 15 residues. V lost 6 bases and J 7 bases, leaving 19 bases between the germline ends. CDR1 is MNHEY, CDR2 SMNVEV, per germline (reference sequence). CDR3 protein: CASSPTRLVGNEQFF. CDR3 nucleotide sequence: TGTGCCAGCAGCCCTACTAGACTAGTGGGGAATGAGCAGTTCTTC.

The chain combines TRBV9 with TRBJ2-1; D ambiguous. V lost 4 bases and J lost 0, with 11 bases in between. CDR1 is SGDLS, CDR2 YYNGEE, per germline. CDR3 length: 15 residues. The CDR3 region has the DNA TGTGCCAGCAGCCCTCCACCCGGCTCCTACAATGAGCAGTTCTTC. Its translation is CASSPPPGSYNEQFF. The full variable domain, completed using reference TRBV9 and TRBJ2-1, is DSGVTQTPKHLITATGQRVTLRCSPRSGDLSVYWYQQSLDQGLQFLIQYYNGEERAKGNILERFSAQQFPDLHSELNLSSLELGDSALYFCASSPPPGSYNEQFFGPGTRLTVL.

The V call is TRBV7-6, the J call TRBJ2-7; tentatively, D is TRBD2 (5 bases). The CDR3 is made up of 15 amino acids. V lost 1 base to trimming and J lost 2 bases, with 12 bases between them. Looked up from germline, CDR1 is SGHVS and CDR2 is FNYEAQ. CDR3 DNA sequence: TGTGCCAGCAGCTTAGGGAGGCCCCCTACCTACGAGCAGTACTTC. It is translated as CASSLGRPPTYEQYF. Full variable domain (missing parts from reference TRBV7-6 and TRBJ2-7): GAGVSQSPRYKVTKRGQDVALRCDPISGHVSLYWYRQALGQGPEFLTYFNYEAQQDKSGLPNDRFSAERPEGSISTLTIQRTEQRDSAMYRCASSLGRPPTYEQYFGPGTRLTVT.

The chain is built from TRBV13 and TRBJ2-3, with no clear D. V lost 5 bases and J 6 bases, leaving 15 bases between the germline ends. This CDR3 has 14 residues. Germline loops: CDR1 PRHDT, CDR2 FYEKMQ (reference sequence). CDR3 DNA: TGTGCCAGCAGCCCATTTCTGGGGTCTGATACGCAGTATTTT. Translated, it gives CASSPFLGSDTQYF.